This T cell receptor beta chain is drawn from a study of shared clonotypes between healthy human individuals. Across the study: Researchers assigned three CD4 naive, three CD4 memory, two CD8 naive and one CD8 memory plate to each donor.

The split of CD4+ cells yielded CD45RA+ naive and CD45RA-negative memory subsets. Study-wide findings and caveats: Memory subsets generally showed smaller estimated richness than naive subsets did.

Data came from immunoSEQ multiplex PCR; TCRdb stores just in-frame clones and leaves some out. The data hold over a million clones, with around three quarters observed a single time. This clone was observed a handful of times. The antigen is not known. The CDR3 runs to 15 residues. Germline CDR1 reads SNHLY; CDR2 reads FYNNEI. The V and J ends lost 2 bases and 1 base respectively, with 11 bases between them. The sequenced sample consisted of memory CD4+ T cells from PBMCs. Subset defined: CD45RA-negative fraction. The rearrangement links TRBV2 to TRBJ1-1; tentative D call: TRBD1 (5 bases). The receptor's source is a young man in good health. Some clones in this sample may be carry-over from other donors' samples. The CDR3 sequence is CASSEPRAGNTEAFF. The CDR3 DNA is TGTGCCAGCAGTGAACCCAGGGCTGGGAACACTGAAGCTTTCTTT.